This paragraph covers one T cell receptor (beta chain) sequence. Its specificity is not known. This sample is part of a study of radiotherapy plus CTLA-4 blockade in lung cancer. Regarding the study as a whole: Reported findings show early blood T cell clone dynamics, with interferon-beta, best predicted response. There was expansion of tumor-derived TCR clones in blood after radiotherapy plus ipilimumab.

The repertoire was sequenced with immunoSEQ multiplex PCR; TCRdb's copy has only in-frame clones and lacks some. In the table there are roughly 100,000 clones, approximately 81% of which are singletons. The germline CDR1 and CDR2 sequences are SGDLS and YYNGEE. There are 12 residues in the CDR3. Trimming left V 0 bases short and J 11 bases short, with 11 bases between. This material consisted of peripheral blood, taken from a patient treated with radiotherapy plus ipilimumab. The receptor was isolated from a human donor with non-small cell lung cancer that progressed on radiotherapy plus ipilimumab. Some clones in this sample may be carry-over from other donors' samples. The chain carries TRBV9 and TRBJ1-1, with no clear D. The DNA of the CDR3 is TGTGCCAGCAGCGTAGTTCGGGCCGGGGCTTTCTTT. This codes for CASSVVRAGAFF.